This T cell receptor (beta chain) originates from a study of cytomegalovirus exposure and HLA in healthy donors. Only one count was recorded for this clone. Its antigen is unidentified. Germline V lookup: CDR1 MNHEY, CDR2 SMNVEV (reference sequence). With 2 bases clipped from V and 9 bases from J, the junction kept 3 bases outside the gene matches. The CDR3 has 15 residues. Both 60 Vbeta primers and 13 Jbeta primers went into the PCR. Sequencing was performed with immunoSEQ multiplex PCR; in TCRdb, only in-frame clones are kept and a portion is missing. The sample has about 150,000 clones; 85% are singletons. The study's findings and limits: Sequencing likely caused a cluster of highly shared sequence variants.

This TCR derives from a boy aged 2 to 10 in good health and CMV-seronegative. V and J are TRBV27 and TRBJ2-3; 15 nucleotides line up with TRBD2. Source material: PBMCs. The CDR3 nucleotides are TGTGCCAGCAGTTTAGGACTAGCGGGGGGGCTAACGCAGTATTTT. Translated, it gives CASSLGLAGGLTQYF.